This entry lists 29 T cell receptor beta chains sequenced from one sample in a study of cytomegalovirus exposure and HLA in healthy donors. PCR amplification relied on 60 Vbeta primers (plus 13 Jbeta primers). TCRdb's table, derived via immunoSEQ multiplex PCR, lists solely in-frame clones and lacks some. In the table there are around 130,000 clones, about 76% of which are singletons. Input material: PBMCs. The receptors derive from a man aged 35-49 years in good health and CMV-seropositive.

The CDR3: CASSFAGTGTYGDTQYF. CDR3 nucleotides: TGTGCCAGCAGTTTCGCCGGGACAGGCACCTATGGGGATACGCAGTATTTT. J is TRBJ2-3 and V is TRBV27; 8 bases fit TRBD1. Germline V gives CDR1 MNHEY, CDR2 SMNVEV (reference sequence). This CDR3 has 17 residues. With 3 bases clipped from V and 6 bases from J, the junction kept 14 bases outside the gene matches.

This clone came up a few times. V is TRBV6-1 and J is TRBJ2-7, with 8 bases lining up with TRBD2. Germline V gives CDR1 MNHNS, CDR2 SASEGT. J was trimmed by 0 bases and V by 4 bases; bases with no gene match: 5. The CDR3 totals 15 residues. The CDR3 DNA sequence: TGTGCCAGCAGTGGCCGCGGGGGGCACTCCTACGAGCAGTACTTC. Amino acid sequence: CASSGRGGHSYEQYF.

The V call is TRBV7-9, the J call TRBJ1-1; 7 nucleotides line up with TRBD1. The CDR3 sequence is 12 residues long. With V trimmed by 5 bases and J by 11 bases, 8 bases remained unmatched. Germline V lookup: CDR1 SEHNR, CDR2 FQNEAQ (reference sequence). CDR3 protein: CASSTTGAWAFF. CDR3 coding DNA: TGTGCCAGCAGCACCACAGGGGCGTGGGCTTTCTTT.

The chain is built from TRBV5-4 and TRBJ1-2; TRBD1 aligns across 8 bases. Germline V gene data show CDR1 as SGHNT and CDR2 as YYREEE (reference sequence). The CDR3 covers 15 residues. The ends lost 4 bases at V and 0 bases at J; junction bases unmatched: 5. The CDR3 DNA reads as TGTGCCAGCAGCGGACAGGGAAGAGCTAACTATGGCTACACCTTC. The encoded protein is CASSGQGRANYGYTF.

The chain recombines TRBV7-8 with TRBJ1-3; 12 bases agree with TRBD1. V trimming: 3 bases; J trimming: 4 bases; junction bases outside the gene matches: 1. The V gene's germline CDR1 is SGHVS and CDR2 FQNEAQ. The CDR3 is 15 residues long. CDR3 sequence: CASSLGQGAGNTIYF. CDR3 in DNA: TGTGCCAGCAGCTTGGGACAGGGGGCAGGAAACACCATATATTTT.

This clone showed up just once. The V call is TRBV14, the J call TRBJ2-3, with D possibly matching TRBD2 (5 bases). Trimming cost V 4 bases and J 1 base, with 12 bases left between them. CDR1 is SGHDN and CDR2 is FVKESK in the germline V gene. This CDR3 has 15 amino acids. The CDR3 loop is CASSPRLAGTDTQYF. The CDR3, as DNA: TGTGCCAGCAGCCCCCGGCTAGCAGGCACAGATACGCAGTATTTT.

The rearrangement joins TRBV15 to TRBJ1-4, with TRBD1 as a possible D gene (5 bases). The germline V gene has CDR1 LNHNV and CDR2 YYDKDF (reference sequence). The CDR3 is 15 amino acids. Trimming stripped 5 bases from V and 5 bases from J, with 15 bases between. The chain's CDR3 is CATSGRTPPNEKLFF. For the CDR3, the DNA is TGTGCCACCAGCGGACGGACACCACCAAATGAAAAACTGTTTTTT.

CDR3 sequence (DNA): TGTGCCAGTAGTGTGAAATTCGGGACCCAGTACTTC. This encodes CASSVKFGTQYF. The rearrangement joins TRBV19 to TRBJ2-5; D remains ambiguous. The V end lost 5 bases, the J end lost 7 bases, and 11 bases lay between the germline ends. The CDR3 covers 12 residues. CDR1 and CDR2 (germline): LNHDA, SQIVND (reference sequence).

The chain joins TRBV27 to TRBJ2-7, with 7 positions matching TRBD1. CDR1 is MNHEY, CDR2 SMNVEV, per germline (reference sequence). V trimming: 1 base; J trimming: 2 bases; junction bases outside the gene matches: 2. The CDR3 has 14 amino acids. The CDR3 nucleotides read TGTGCCAGCAGTTTATTGGACAGGACCTACGAGCAGTACTTC. Amino acids: CASSLLDRTYEQYF.

This chain uses TRBV4-1 with TRBJ2-7; possible D gene TRBD1, 6 bases. The V end lost 1 base, the J end lost 1 base, and 8 bases lay between the germline ends. CDR1 and CDR2 from the germline V gene are MGHRA and YSYEKL. The CDR3 consists of 14 residues. The CDR3: CASSQVDRSYEQYF. CDR3 nucleotide sequence: TGCGCCAGCAGCCAAGTCGACAGGTCCTACGAGCAGTACTTC.

V is TRBV5-6 and J is TRBJ1-5; perhaps TRBD1 as D (6 bases). Germline values: CDR1 SGHDT, CDR2 YYEEEE. The ends were cut back, 6 bases at V and 1 base at J, with 20 bases in the middle. The CDR3 has 17 amino acids. The CDR3 DNA reads as TGTGCCAGCACAACTTTTCAGGGAAGGGGGAGCAATCAGCCCCAGCATTTT. This sequence encodes CASTTFQGRGSNQPQHF.

The chain combines TRBV18 with TRBJ2-1, with 8 bases that match TRBD2. After removal of 1 base from V and 7 bases from J, the junction contained 12 bases not matched to a gene. The CDR3 runs to 17 residues. Per the germline V gene, CDR1 is KGHSH and CDR2 is LQKENI. DNA for the CDR3: TGTGCCAGCTCACCACAATTGTTCGGGAGGGGGGGAAATGAGCAGTTCTTC. Its protein is CASSPQLFGRGGNEQFF.

This chain joins TRBV5-1 and TRBJ2-1; the match to TRBD1 covers 8 bases. The germline CDR1 and CDR2 sequences are SGHRS and YFSETQ. The CDR3 runs 16 residues. The V and J ends lost 4 bases and 5 bases, in that order; junction bases with no gene match: 11. CDR3 nucleotide sequence: TGCGCCAGCAGCCAGACGACAGGGGCTAGCAACAATGAGCAGTTCTTC. This translates into CASSQTTGASNNEQFF.

The chain has TRBV4-2 and TRBJ1-5; a possible D gene is TRBD1 (6 bases). The germline V gene encodes CDR1 LGHNA and CDR2 YNFKEQ. The V and J ends lost 3 bases and 5 bases respectively, with 14 bases between them. The CDR3 loop spans 15 amino acids. The CDR3 sequence is CASSQREGTYQPQHF. As DNA, the CDR3 is TGTGCCAGCAGCCAGAGGGAGGGGACATATCAGCCCCAGCATTTT.

This chain uses TRBV11-2 with TRBJ1-2; 7 bases agree with TRBD1. V lost 5 bases and J lost 7; bases outside the gene matches: 7. This CDR3 comprises 13 residues. The germline V gene has CDR1 SGHAT and CDR2 FQNNGV. The CDR3 DNA reads as TGTGCCAGCAGCGCAAAGGGGGCGCGTGGCTACACCTTC. Amino acid sequence: CASSAKGARGYTF. Drawing the rest from reference TRBV11-2 and TRBJ1-2, the complete variable domain is EAGVAQSPRYKIIEKRQSVAFWCNPISGHATLYWYQQILGQGPKLLIQFQNNGVVDDSQLPKDRFSAERLKGVDSTLKIQPAKLEDSAVYLCASSAKGARGYTFGSGTRLTVV.

The chain combines TRBV2 with TRBJ2-5, with D perhaps matching TRBD2 (5 bases). The CDR3 is 10 residues long. Trimming left V 6 bases short and J 7 bases short, with 6 bases between. Per the germline V gene, CDR1 is SNHLY and CDR2 is FYNNEI. The CDR3 sequence: CASRGRTQYF. CDR3 bases: TGTGCCAGCAGGGGGAGGACCCAGTACTTC.

The rearrangement uses TRBV4-1 and TRBJ2-1; D is unclear. This CDR3 region has 12 residues. The germline V gene encodes CDR1 MGHRA and CDR2 YSYEKL. V was cut by 5 bases and J by 8 bases, with 10 bases left in between. CDR3 in amino acids: CASSGIVHEQFF. In DNA, the CDR3 is TGCGCCAGCAGCGGCATTGTCCATGAGCAGTTCTTC.

The CDR3 bases are TGTGCCAGCAGCTTGGGACCGGGGGCGAACACCGGGGAGCTGTTTTTT. As protein: CASSLGPGANTGELFF. The genes are TRBV5-8 and TRBJ2-2; the D gene is possibly TRBD2 (6 bases). This CDR3 comprises 16 residues. V was trimmed by 0 bases and J by 0 bases, leaving 9 bases between them. The germline V gene has CDR1 SGHTS and CDR2 YDEGEE. Based on the CDR3 plus reference TRBV5-8 and TRBJ2-2, the full variable domain is EAGVTQSPTHLIKTRGQQATLRCSPISGHTSVYWYQQALGLGLQFLLWYDEGEERNRGNFPPRFSGRQFPNYSSELNVNALELEDSALYLCASSLGPGANTGELFFGEGSRLTVL.

The CDR3 sequence is CASTETGNYGYTF. The CDR3 region has the DNA TGTGCCAGCACCGAGACAGGGAACTATGGCTACACCTTC. The chain couples TRBV6-1 to TRBJ1-2; 7 bases map to TRBD1. The CDR3 has 13 amino acids. CDR1 is MNHNS and CDR2 is SASEGT in the germline V gene. V lost 7 bases to trimming and J lost 2 bases; unmatched junction nucleotides: 4.

This clone was detected only a few times. Additional DNA sequences in this sample encode the identical CDR3. The chain joins TRBV19 to TRBJ2-1, with a tentative D call TRBD1 (6 bases). Per germline, CDR1 LNHDA and CDR2 SQIVND (reference sequence). V shed 5 bases and J shed 0 bases, with 11 bases lying between them. The CDR3 sequence is 15 residues long. For the CDR3, the DNA is TGTGCCAGTAGTCCAGACAGGAGCTCCTACAATGAGCAGTTCTTC. Translation gives CASSPDRSSYNEQFF.

There are a few counts of this clone. This sequence joins TRBV28 and TRBJ2-1, with TRBD2 matching over 10 bases. Germline V CDR1 and CDR2: MDHEN, SYDVKM. The V and J ends lost 5 bases and 9 bases, in that order; junction bases with no gene match: 10. The CDR3 spans 15 residues. The DNA for the CDR3 is TGTGCCAGCAGTCTAGCGGGAGCGATCCAGGGTGAGCAGTTCTTC. Translated, it gives CASSLAGAIQGEQFF. The whole variable domain, filled in from reference TRBV28 and TRBJ2-1, reads DVKVTQSSRYLVKRTGEKVFLECVQDMDHENMFWYRQDPGLGLRLIYFSYDVKMKEKGDIPEGYSVSREKKERFSLILESASTNQTSMYLCASSLAGAIQGEQFFGPGTRLTVL.

Points on this clone: The same CDR3 is also encoded by other DNA sequences in this sample. DNA of the CDR3: TGTGCCAGCTCACCAGGGCAGAACACTGAAGCTTTCTTT. It specifies CASSPGQNTEAFF. The chain employs TRBV18 and TRBJ1-1; D is uncertain. V was pared by 2 bases and J by 1 base, with 5 bases between. Germline CDR1 reads KGHSH; CDR2 reads LQKENI. CDR3 size: 13 residues. The variable domain in full, completed from reference TRBV18 and TRBJ1-1, reads NAGVMQNPRHLVRRRGQEARLRCSPMKGHSHVYWYRQLPEEGLKFMVYLQKENIIDESGMPKERFSAEFPKEGPSILRIQQVVRGDSAAYFCASSPGQNTEAFFGQGTRLTVV.

The chain recombines TRBV25-1 with TRBJ2-7; no reliable D call. CDR1 is MGHDK, CDR2 SYGVNS, per germline. CDR3 length equals 13 residues. The V end lost 10 bases, the J end lost 2 bases, and 15 bases lay between the germline ends. The CDR3, as DNA: TGTGCCACCGATCCTGGGCAGACCTACGAGCAGTACTTC. Encoded protein: CATDPGQTYEQYF.

Regarding this clone: A read error may produce the germline difference seen at one junction end. The rearrangement links TRBV27 to TRBJ2-7, with D perhaps matching TRBD1 (6 bases). Germline V gene lookup returns CDR1 MNHEY and CDR2 SMNVEV (reference sequence). This CDR3 is built from 17 residues. Here the CDR3 reads CASSPKGQGYYSYGQYF. The CDR3, as DNA: TGTGCCAGCAGCCCTAAGGGGCAGGGGTACTACAGCTACGGGCAGTACTTC.

This clone was counted a few times. This chain joins TRBV18 and TRBJ1-1, with a tentative D call TRBD1 (5 bases). Per the germline V gene, CDR1 is KGHSH and CDR2 is LQKENI. The germline V and J ends were trimmed by 2 bases and 5 bases, with 15 bases remaining between them. The CDR3 sequence is 15 residues long. For the CDR3, the DNA is TGTGCCAGCTCACCATTGCACGGGGGAGTGACTGAAGCTTTCTTT. Translated: CASSPLHGGVTEAFF.

This clone has only a few counts. This chain uses TRBV30 with TRBJ2-1; weak D call: TRBD2 (7 bases). CDR1 is GTSNPN, CDR2 SVGIG, per germline (reference sequence). V was trimmed by 1 base and J by 13 bases, leaving 11 bases between them. This CDR3 has 11 residues. CDR3 sequence: CAWSGGGGQFF. The CDR3 DNA follows: TGTGCCTGGAGTGGAGGGGGGGGACAGTTCTTC.

This rearrangement joins TRBV4-1 to TRBJ2-1, with a possible D match to TRBD2 (7 bases). This CDR3 has 14 amino acids. V lost 4 bases to trimming and J lost 8 bases, with 15 bases between them. Germline CDR1 MGHRA, CDR2 YSYEKL. The CDR3 loop reads CASSLSPGGDEQFF. In DNA form, the CDR3 reads TGCGCCAGCAGCCTCAGCCCGGGGGGCGATGAGCAGTTCTTC.

In its sample, this clone was seen a few times. The chain employs TRBV4-1 and TRBJ1-2; D not certain. The CDR3 sequence is 13 residues long. In germline, CDR1 is MGHRA, CDR2 YSYEKL. Trimming removed 0 bases from V and 4 bases from J, with 6 bases in between. DNA of the CDR3: TGCGCCAGCAGCCAAGATTTGGCCTATGGCTACACCTTC. Encoded protein: CASSQDLAYGYTF.

The rearrangement uses TRBV6-5 and TRBJ2-3; 7 bases fit TRBD2. The germline CDR1 and CDR2 sequences are MNHEY and SVGAGI. The junction had 4 bases not matched to a gene; V was cut back by 6 bases and J by 4 bases. There are 13 residues in the CDR3. The CDR3 reads CASRGTIADTQYF. The CDR3 DNA is TGTGCCAGCAGGGGGACTATCGCAGATACGCAGTATTTT.